The 28 T cell receptor beta chains presented below share a single source sample, sequenced in a study of T-cell reconstitution after alpha-beta-depleted transplantation in children. This sample's TCRbeta library carried unique molecular identifier barcodes. A single record per CDR3 protein comes from TCRdb applying MiXCR to the PCR reads. The table has some 80,000 distinct CDR3 sequences, 15% to 20% seen once. The specimen comprised PBMCs, mostly from graft donor cells, sampled 360 days after TCRalphabeta/CD19-depleted stem cell transplant. All receptors come from a male patient between 2 and 9 years old who had a stem cell transplant for acute lymphoblastic leukemia, so the T cells may come from the graft donor.

This clonotype was detected only a few times. The V gene is TRBV20-1, the J gene TRBJ2-3; D may be TRBD1 (5 bases). The V gene's germline CDR1 is DFQATT and CDR2 SNEGSKA (reference sequence). The V and J ends lost 1 base and 2 bases respectively, with 25 bases between them. This CDR3 is 19 amino acids long. CDR3 DNA: TGCAGTGCTAGAGTCGTAAAGAGGTTTGGGGCAGTTATCACAGATACGCAGTATTTT. Translation: CSARVVKRFGAVITDTQYF.

This clonotype was found a few times. V is TRBV27 and J is TRBJ2-7; 9 positions agree with TRBD2. With V trimmed by 3 bases and J by 2 bases, 5 bases remained unmatched. In germline, CDR1 is MNHEY, CDR2 SMNVEV (reference sequence). This CDR3 comprises 15 residues. The CDR3 DNA sequence: TGTGCCAGCAGTTTTGGGGCGGGGGGGGCCTACGAGCAGTACTTC. Translation: CASSFGAGGAYEQYF.

As to this clonotype: At one end the junction does not follow the germline gene, possibly because of a read error. This sequence joins TRBV6-5 and TRBJ2-7, with 8 positions matching TRBD2. The CDR3 extends over 14 amino acids. The germline V gene encodes CDR1 MNHEY and CDR2 SVGAGI. CDR3 region: CASSSTSASSEQYF. The CDR3 DNA follows: TGTGCCAGCAGTTCGACTAGCGCCTCCTCCGAGCAGTACTTC.

The chain combines TRBV12-3 or TRBV12-4 with TRBJ2-7, with TRBD2 matching over 11 bases. The J segment lost 6 bases and the V segment lost 4 bases, leaving 11 bases of the junction unmatched. CDR3 size: 16 residues. The CDR3 spells CASSSPYGLAGGEQYF. CDR3 nucleotide sequence: TGTGCCAGCAGTTCCCCCTACGGGCTAGCGGGAGGCGAGCAGTACTTC.

This sequence joins TRBV6-5 and TRBJ2-7; 9 bases are a match to TRBD1. Per the germline V gene, CDR1 is MNHEY and CDR2 is SVGAGI. The V and J ends lost 1 base and 2 bases, in that order; junction bases with no gene match: 6. This CDR3 comprises 16 residues. CDR3 amino acids: CASSYFGTGITYEQYF. CDR3 coding DNA: TGTGCCAGCAGTTACTTCGGGACAGGGATAACCTACGAGCAGTACTTC.

This clonotype was observed a few times. This chain uses TRBV27 with TRBJ1-6; tentatively, D is TRBD1 (5 bases). CDR1 is MNHEY and CDR2 is SMNVEV in the germline V gene (reference sequence). This CDR3 comprises 14 residues. V shed 3 bases and J shed 3 bases, with 6 bases lying between them. CDR3 coding DNA: TGTGCCAGCAGTTTCAGGGTCTATAATTCACCCCTCCACTTT. This translates into CASSFRVYNSPLHF.

The chain is built from TRBV11-3 and TRBJ2-7; 9 nucleotides align to TRBD1. Germline V CDR1 and CDR2: SGHNT, YENEEA. V lost 3 bases to trimming and J lost 4 bases; unmatched junction nucleotides: 4. This CDR3 region has 14 residues. CDR3 sequence reads: CASSFGTGMYEQYF. The DNA of the CDR3 is TGTGCCAGCAGCTTCGGGACAGGGATGTACGAGCAGTACTTC.

The V and J genes are TRBV5-1 and TRBJ2-6; 9 nucleotides match TRBD2. The J segment lost 0 bases and the V segment lost 5 bases, leaving 6 bases of the junction unmatched. CDR1 and CDR2 from the germline V gene are SGHRS and YFSETQ. The CDR3 spans 17 residues. The CDR3 region has the DNA TGCGCCAGCAGTAGGACTAGCGTAAACTCTGGGGCCAACGTCCTGACTTTC. Its translation is CASSRTSVNSGANVLTF.

This clonotype was counted a few times. V gene TRBV20-1 combines with J gene TRBJ2-1; possible D gene TRBD2, 6 bases. The V and J ends lost 6 bases and 8 bases respectively, with 23 bases between them. The CDR3 contains 15 residues. CDR1 and CDR2 (germline): DFQATT, SNEGSKA (reference sequence). In DNA form, the CDR3 reads TGCAGTGCGAGTACCGGGACTGGGATCCCCCATGAGCAGTTCTTC. This sequence encodes CSASTGTGIPHEQFF.

This clonotype was detected many times. The chain recombines TRBV20-1 with TRBJ2-1; a weak D match, TRBD2 (7 bases). In germline, CDR1 is DFQATT, CDR2 SNEGSKA (reference sequence). Trimming removed 6 bases at V and 3 bases at J, with 15 bases between. This CDR3 has 14 amino acids. The CDR3 nucleotides are TGCAGTGCGGGGGGGCGGTTTTTCTACAATGAGCAGTTCTTC. It encodes CSAGGRFFYNEQFF.

Here the CDR3 reads CAWSWSTEAFF. CDR3 bases: TGTGCCTGGAGTTGGAGTACTGAAGCTTTCTTT. This sequence joins TRBV30 and TRBJ1-1; no reliable D call. Trimming stripped 2 bases from V and 5 bases from J, with 6 bases between. CDR1 is GTSNPN and CDR2 is SVGIG in the germline V gene (reference sequence). The CDR3 runs to 11 residues. Together with reference TRBV30 and TRBJ1-1, the CDR3 gives the full variable domain: SQTIHQWPATLVQPVGSPLSLECTVEGTSNPNLYWYRQAAGRGLQLLFYSVGIGQISSEVPQNLSASRPQDRQFILSSKKLLLSDSGFYLCAWSWSTEAFFGQGTRLTVV.

Many counts were recorded for this clonotype. V and J are TRBV6-5 and TRBJ2-6; no definite D call. Deletions cut 2 bases from V and 0 bases from J, with 8 bases between. The CDR3 is 16 amino acids. Germline CDR1 and CDR2: MNHEY and SVGAGI. CDR3 in DNA: TGTGCCAGCAGTTACCCCACCGGCTCTGGGGCCAACGTCCTGACTTTC. Translating gives CASSYPTGSGANVLTF.

The chain couples TRBV5-1 to TRBJ2-7, with 8 nucleotides matching TRBD2. This CDR3 comprises 15 residues. The V segment lost 1 base and the J segment 6 bases; nucleotides outside the gene matches: 9. Germline V gene lookup returns CDR1 SGHRS and CDR2 YFSETQ. The CDR3 region is CASSLIREGQREQYF. CDR3 nucleotides: TGCGCCAGCAGCTTGATACGGGAGGGCCAACGCGAGCAGTACTTC.

The table lists this clonotype with a few counts. The rearrangement links TRBV27 to TRBJ2-1; 12 positions agree with TRBD2. The germline gives CDR1 MNHEY, CDR2 SMNVEV (reference sequence). V shed 6 bases and J 3 bases; nucleotides not matched to a gene: 12. The CDR3 is 18 residues long. CDR3 DNA sequence: TGTGCCAGCAGAGCCGGGCTAGCGGGAGGGTTTCTCTACAATGAGCAGTTCTTC. This gives the protein CASRAGLAGGFLYNEQFF.

This clonotype was picked up a small number of times. The chain recombines TRBV29-1 with TRBJ2-3; 7 bases line up with TRBD2. CDR3 length: 15 amino acids. Germline CDR1 SQVTM, CDR2 ANQGSEA. Germline trimming cut 2 bases from V and 0 bases from J; bases unmatched to any gene: 5. The CDR3 sequence is CSVELWEGSTDTQYF. The CDR3 DNA reads as TGCAGCGTTGAATTGTGGGAGGGAAGCACAGATACGCAGTATTTT.

This clonotype was picked up a small number of times. This chain joins TRBV5-1 and TRBJ2-1, with D hard to call. The CDR3 loop spans 15 amino acids. In germline, CDR1 is SGHRS, CDR2 YFSETQ. The ends were cut back, 2 bases at V and 6 bases at J, with 15 bases in the middle. CDR3 amino acids: CASSLGPDPRNEQFF. The CDR3, as DNA: TGCGCCAGCAGCTTAGGGCCCGATCCTCGCAATGAGCAGTTCTTC.

This chain uses TRBV29-1 with TRBJ1-1; D remains unclear. Germline CDR1 and CDR2: SQVTM and ANQGSEA. V was trimmed by 6 bases and J by 11 bases, leaving 19 bases between them. This CDR3 has 12 residues. The CDR3 loop is CSVIWTLGAAFF. For the CDR3, the DNA is TGCAGCGTGATATGGACCCTAGGCGCCGCTTTCTTT.

V usage is TRBV5-1 and J usage is TRBJ2-5; perhaps TRBD2 as D (6 bases). Germline V gene lookup returns CDR1 SGHRS and CDR2 YFSETQ. The CDR3 is 13 amino acids. Trimming removed 2 bases from V and 5 bases from J, with 10 bases in between. This chain's CDR3 is CASSLAGWETQYF. In nucleotides, the CDR3 is TGCGCCAGCAGCTTAGCGGGCTGGGAGACCCAGTACTTC.

This clonotype was counted a few times. CDR3 residues: CSAGRASEGGVSPIEQFF. CDR3 DNA sequence: TGCAGTGCTGGGCGGGCTAGCGAGGGAGGTGTAAGCCCCATAGAGCAGTTCTTC. The V and J genes are TRBV20-1 and TRBJ2-1; possible D gene TRBD2, 6 bases. Germline CDR1 and CDR2: DFQATT and SNEGSKA (reference sequence). The ends were cut back, 5 bases at V and 10 bases at J, with 33 bases in the middle. The CDR3 covers 18 residues.

The chain recombines TRBV27 with TRBJ2-4, with 9 bases that match TRBD1. This CDR3 comprises 16 residues. The J segment lost 3 bases and the V segment lost 5 bases, leaving 8 bases of the junction unmatched. CDR1 and CDR2 (germline): MNHEY, SMNVEV (reference sequence). The CDR3 nucleotides are TGTGCCAGCAGTACTTGGACAGGGGAGGACAAAAACATTCAGTACTTC. Its translation: CASSTWTGEDKNIQYF.

The chain joins TRBV11-2 to TRBJ2-3; no clear D. Trimming pared 1 base from V and 5 bases from J, leaving 4 bases between. This CDR3 region has 12 residues. Germline loops: CDR1 SGHAT, CDR2 FQNNGV. The CDR3 coding sequence is TGTGCCAGCAGCTTAGCACGAGATACGCAGTATTTT. It specifies CASSLARDTQYF.

This clonotype was seen ten or more times. The chain links TRBV2 to TRBJ2-1; the match to TRBD2 covers 7 bases. Germline-derived CDR1 and CDR2 are SNHLY and FYNNEI. Trimming cost V 6 bases and J 8 bases; bases outside gene matches: 16. This CDR3 spans 16 amino acids. The CDR3 DNA reads TGTGCCAGCAGGGATGACTTGGTAGCGGGTTGGGATGAGCAGTTCTTC. It codes for CASRDDLVAGWDEQFF.

Ten or more counts support this clonotype. The chain combines TRBV20-1 with TRBJ1-2, with D possibly being TRBD1 (5 bases). The CDR3 spans 14 residues. Per germline, CDR1 DFQATT and CDR2 SNEGSKA (reference sequence). V lost 6 bases to trimming and J lost 5 bases, with 19 bases between them. CDR3 in DNA: TGCAGTGCCAGATCTAGGGACTTTAGATATGGCTACACCTTC. Translation: CSARSRDFRYGYTF.

V usage is TRBV6-5 and J usage is TRBJ2-1; TRBD2 is a possible D gene (5 bases). CDR1 is MNHEY, CDR2 SVGAGI, per germline. This CDR3 is built from 16 residues. Trimming took off 3 bases at V and 4 bases at J, with 16 bases between the two ends. The CDR3 is CASSYSPSSSYNEQFF. CDR3 in DNA: TGTGCCAGCAGTTATAGTCCTAGCTCAAGTTACAATGAGCAGTTCTTC.

This chain links TRBV18 with TRBJ2-1; 12 bases are a match to TRBD2. The CDR3 runs 19 residues. Germline trimming cut 5 bases from V and 2 bases from J; bases unmatched to any gene: 13. Germline V lookup: CDR1 KGHSH, CDR2 LQKENI. Here the CDR3 DNA reads TGTGCCAGCTCAACCCTGCCTAGCGGGAGGGCCTTAACCTACAATGAGCAGTTCTTC. As protein: CASSTLPSGRALTYNEQFF.

V is TRBV6-6 and J is TRBJ1-1; D remains unclear. The CDR3 consists of 10 residues. V lost 6 bases and J lost 13, with 12 bases in between. The germline gives CDR1 MNHNY, CDR2 SVGAGI (reference sequence). CDR3 coding DNA: TGTGCCAGCAGCCCTAACCCCCGTTTCTTT. This translates into CASSPNPRFF.

The V and J genes are TRBV7-9 and TRBJ1-3, with no clear D. Trimming took off 5 bases at V and 0 bases at J, with 11 bases between the two ends. The CDR3 extends over 15 amino acids. Germline values: CDR1 SEHNR, CDR2 FQNEAQ (reference sequence). CDR3 nucleotides: TGTGCCAGCAGCAAGGGTTCGCGCTCTGGAAACACCATATATTTT. The encoded protein is CASSKGSRSGNTIYF. Full variable domain (missing parts from reference TRBV7-9 and TRBJ1-3): DTGVSQNPRHKITKRGQNVTFRCDPISEHNRLYWYRQTLGQGPEFLTYFQNEAQLEKSRLLSDRFSAERPKGSFSTLEIQRTEQGDSAMYLCASSKGSRSGNTIYFGEGSWLTVV.

The CDR3 is CASSAPSGFRGRVWNEQFF. CDR3 nucleotides: TGTGCCAGCAGCGCCCCATCCGGCTTTCGCGGGAGGGTGTGGAATGAGCAGTTCTTC. The rearrangement joins TRBV3-1 to TRBJ2-1, with 9 bases matching TRBD2. The CDR3 covers 19 residues. CDR1 is LGHDT, CDR2 YNNKEL, per germline (reference sequence). V gave up 5 bases and J gave up 7 bases; unmatched junction bases: 21.